The rows below give T cell receptor beta chains drawn from one sample of a study of memory CD4+ T cells and cytomegalovirus serostatus. The method was immunoSEQ multiplex PCR; TCRdb's version includes in-frame clones alone and lacks a portion of them. This sample has 20,000 to 30,000 clones, with about 80% found just once. The sample comprised memory CD4+ T cells from blood. The receptors were gathered from an adult in good health and CMV-seronegative. Both conserved end residues are part of each CDR3. The order of the fields is clone size, J gene, D gene, V gene, CDR3 DNA, CDR3 protein. A D gene is named only where the DNA matches it firmly. Expanded clones get a size class; other rows say once, few or many, or leave the size out.

size: .; J: TRBJ1-1; D: TRBD1; V: TRBV4-3; DNA: TGCGCCAGCAGCCAGCGACAGGGGGCGGTAAACACTGAAGCTTTCTTT; CDR3: CASSQRQGAVNTEAFF
size: .; J: TRBJ2-7; D: .; V: TRBV6-5; DNA: TGTGCCAGCAGGCCGGACCTGAACCGCTACGAGCAGTACTTC; CDR3: CASRPDLNRYEQYF
size: .; J: TRBJ2-4; D: .; V: TRBV5-1; DNA: TGCGCCAGCAGCGAAGACAGCGAGCTAAACATTCAGTACTTC; CDR3: CASSEDSELNIQYF
size: .; J: TRBJ2-7; D: TRBD2; V: TRBV27; DNA: TGTGCCAGCAGTGGAGGGACTAGCGGGAGGGGAGGGTCCTACGAGCAGTACTTC; CDR3: CASSGGTSGRGGSYEQYF
size: .; J: TRBJ1-2; D: .; V: TRBV6-1; DNA: TGTGCCAGCAGTCCTAATAAAGTCTTCGGCTATGGCTACACCTTC; CDR3: CASSPNKVFGYGYTF
size: .; J: TRBJ2-1; D: .; V: TRBV27; DNA: TGTGCCAGCAGTCCAAACCTAGGGTCCTACAATGAGCAGTTCTTC; CDR3: CASSPNLGSYNEQFF
size: .; J: TRBJ1-2; D: TRBD1; V: TRBV18; DNA: TGTGCCAGCTCACCGACAGGGGAGGATGGTGGCTACACCTTC; CDR3: CASSPTGEDGGYTF
size: .; J: TRBJ2-1; D: TRBD2; V: TRBV5-1; DNA: TGCGCCAGCAGCCGATTTACTAGCGGGATAGAGAGTGAGCAGTTCTTC; CDR3: CASSRFTSGIESEQFF
size: .; J: TRBJ1-2; D: .; V: TRBV6-5; DNA: TGTGCCAGCAGTTACAACGGGGGCTGGGGCTACACCTTC; CDR3: CASSYNGGWGYTF
size: once; J: TRBJ2-7; D: .; V: TRBV30; DNA: TGTGCCTGGAGGACAGTCTACGAGCAGTACTTC; CDR3: CAWRTVYEQYF
size: few; J: TRBJ1-2; D: .; V: TRBV29-1; DNA: TGCAGCGTTCGGGCCCCCGACGGCTACACCTTC; CDR3: CSVRAPDGYTF
size: once; J: TRBJ1-1; D: .; V: TRBV9; DNA: TGTGCCAGCAGCGTAGACCAGGGTGAAGCTTTCTTT; CDR3: CASSVDQGEAFF
size: .; J: TRBJ2-2; D: .; V: TRBV5-8; DNA: TGTGCCAGCAGCTCCAAGTATACGAACACCGGGGAGCTGTTTTTT; CDR3: CASSSKYTNTGELFF
size: .; J: TRBJ2-1; D: TRBD2; V: TRBV27; DNA: TGTGCCAGCAGTTTAAAGGGGCTAGCGGGAAACGGTGAGCAGTTCTTC; CDR3: CASSLKGLAGNGEQFF
size: .; J: TRBJ1-6; D: .; V: TRBV30; DNA: TGTGCCTGGAGTAGGGCTATGGGTAATTCACCCCTCCACTTT; CDR3: CAWSRAMGNSPLHF